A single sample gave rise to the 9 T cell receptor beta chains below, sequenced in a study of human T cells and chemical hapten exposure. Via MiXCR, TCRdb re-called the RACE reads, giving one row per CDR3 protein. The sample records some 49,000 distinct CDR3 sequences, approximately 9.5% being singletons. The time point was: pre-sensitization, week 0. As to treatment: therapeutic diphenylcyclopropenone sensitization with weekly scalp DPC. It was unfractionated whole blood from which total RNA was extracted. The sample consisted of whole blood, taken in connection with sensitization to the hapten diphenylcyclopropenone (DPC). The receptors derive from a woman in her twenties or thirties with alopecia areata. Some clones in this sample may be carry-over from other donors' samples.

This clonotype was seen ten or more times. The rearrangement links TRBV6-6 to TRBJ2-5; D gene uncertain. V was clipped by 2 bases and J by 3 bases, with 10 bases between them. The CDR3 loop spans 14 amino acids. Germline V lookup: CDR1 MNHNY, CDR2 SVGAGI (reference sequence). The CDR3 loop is CASSYATYEETQYF. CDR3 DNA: TGTGCCAGCAGTTACGCGACCTACGAAGAGACCCAGTACTTC.

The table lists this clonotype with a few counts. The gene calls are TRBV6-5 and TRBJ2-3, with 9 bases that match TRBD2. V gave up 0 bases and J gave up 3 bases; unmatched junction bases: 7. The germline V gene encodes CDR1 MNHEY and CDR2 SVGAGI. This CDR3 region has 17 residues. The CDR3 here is CASSYSSASGETDTQYF. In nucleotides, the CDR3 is TGTGCCAGCAGTTACTCCTCAGCTAGCGGGGAGACAGATACGCAGTATTTT.

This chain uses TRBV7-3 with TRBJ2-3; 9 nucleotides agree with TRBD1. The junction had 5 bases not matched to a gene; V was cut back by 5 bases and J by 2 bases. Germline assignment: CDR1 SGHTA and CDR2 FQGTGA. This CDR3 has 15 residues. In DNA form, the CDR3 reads TGTGCCAGCAGCCCGGGACAGGGTCCCACAGATACGCAGTATTTT. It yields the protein CASSPGQGPTDTQYF.

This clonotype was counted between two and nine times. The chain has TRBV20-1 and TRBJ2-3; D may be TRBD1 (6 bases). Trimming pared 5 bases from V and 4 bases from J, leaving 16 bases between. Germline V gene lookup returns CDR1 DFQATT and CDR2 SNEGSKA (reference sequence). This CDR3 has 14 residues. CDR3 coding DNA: TGCAGTGCTGGGGACCAGGGGATCGCAGATACGCAGTATTTT. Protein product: CSAGDQGIADTQYF.

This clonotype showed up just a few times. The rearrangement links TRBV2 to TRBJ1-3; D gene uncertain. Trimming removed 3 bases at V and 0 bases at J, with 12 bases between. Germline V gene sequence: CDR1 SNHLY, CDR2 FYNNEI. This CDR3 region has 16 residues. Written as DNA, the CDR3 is TGTGCCAGCAGTGATCGGACGGACCCCTCTGGAAACACCATATATTTT. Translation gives CASSDRTDPSGNTIYF.

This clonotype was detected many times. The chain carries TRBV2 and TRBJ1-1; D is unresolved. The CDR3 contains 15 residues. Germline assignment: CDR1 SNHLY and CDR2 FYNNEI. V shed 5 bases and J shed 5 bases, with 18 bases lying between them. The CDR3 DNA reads TGTGCCAGCAGTCCAAACGGGCAACCGATAACTGAAGCTTTCTTT. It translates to CASSPNGQPITEAFF.

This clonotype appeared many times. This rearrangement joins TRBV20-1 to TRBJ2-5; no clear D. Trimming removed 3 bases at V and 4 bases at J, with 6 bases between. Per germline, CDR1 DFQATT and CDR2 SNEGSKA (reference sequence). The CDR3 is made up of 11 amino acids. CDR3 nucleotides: TGCAGTGCTAGCAGAAGAGAGACCCAGTACTTC. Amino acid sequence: CSASRRETQYF.

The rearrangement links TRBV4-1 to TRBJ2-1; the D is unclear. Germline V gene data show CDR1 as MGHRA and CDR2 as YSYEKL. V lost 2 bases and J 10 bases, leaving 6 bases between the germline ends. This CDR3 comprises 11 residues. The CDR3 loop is CASSQTREQFF. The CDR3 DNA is TGCGCCAGCAGCCAAACGCGCGAGCAGTTCTTC.

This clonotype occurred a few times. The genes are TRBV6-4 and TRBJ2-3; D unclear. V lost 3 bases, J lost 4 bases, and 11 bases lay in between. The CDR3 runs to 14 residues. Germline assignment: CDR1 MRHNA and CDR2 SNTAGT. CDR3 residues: CASSEDREADTQYF. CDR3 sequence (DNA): TGTGCCAGCAGTGAAGATAGAGAGGCAGATACGCAGTATTTT.